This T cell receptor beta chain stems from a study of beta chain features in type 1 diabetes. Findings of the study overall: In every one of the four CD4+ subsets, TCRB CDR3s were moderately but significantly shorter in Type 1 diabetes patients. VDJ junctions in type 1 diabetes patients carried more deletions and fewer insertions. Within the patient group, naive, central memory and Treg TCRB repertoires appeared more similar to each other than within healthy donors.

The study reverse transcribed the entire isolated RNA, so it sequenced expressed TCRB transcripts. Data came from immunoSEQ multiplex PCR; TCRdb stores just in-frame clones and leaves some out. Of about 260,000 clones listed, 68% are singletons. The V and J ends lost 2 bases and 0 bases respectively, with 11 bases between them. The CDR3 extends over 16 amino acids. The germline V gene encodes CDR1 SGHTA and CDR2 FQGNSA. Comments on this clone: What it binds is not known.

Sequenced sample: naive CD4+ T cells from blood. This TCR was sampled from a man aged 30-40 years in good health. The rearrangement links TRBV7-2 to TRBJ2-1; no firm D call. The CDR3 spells CASSLRAGSSYNEQFF. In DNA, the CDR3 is TGTGCCAGCAGCTTAAGGGCCGGAAGCTCCTACAATGAGCAGTTCTTC.